One and the same sample provided the 24 T cell receptor beta chains below, sequenced in a study of shared clonotypes between healthy human individuals. The table came from immunoSEQ multiplex PCR; TCRdb's copy has only in-frame clones and leaves some out. Of about 300,000 clones in the sample, about 74% were seen once. Sequencing was carried out using memory CD4+ T cells sorted from blood. As to subset: CD45RA-negative fraction. The source is a man aged 25 to 40 in good health.

Only a few counts were recorded for this clone. This rearrangement joins TRBV10-3 to TRBJ2-4; TRBD2 agrees at 7 bases. The CDR3 totals 19 residues. V dropped 0 bases and J dropped 0; count of bases not matched to a gene: 11. CDR1 and CDR2 (germline): ENHRY, SYGVKD. The CDR3 sequence: CAISESGLVGGRAKNIQYF. In DNA form, the CDR3 reads TGTGCCATCAGTGAGTCGGGCCTCGTGGGCGGGAGAGCCAAAAACATTCAGTACTTC.

This clone has just one count. The gene calls are TRBV6-6 and TRBJ1-4, with D uncertain. V lost 8 bases to trimming and J lost 0 bases, with 7 bases between them. The V gene's germline CDR1 is MNHNY and CDR2 SVGAGI (reference sequence). The CDR3 has 13 residues. For the CDR3, the DNA is TGTGCCAGCGTGAGGTCAACTAATGAAAAACTGTTTTTT. It specifies CASVRSTNEKLFF.

The chain has TRBV5-1 and TRBJ2-1, with 12 bases fitting TRBD2. This CDR3 is 16 amino acids long. V was clipped by 2 bases and J by 1 base; unmatched bases: 1. Germline V gene lookup returns CDR1 SGHRS and CDR2 YFSETQ. The CDR3 DNA reads as TGCGCCAGCAGCTTCGGACTAGCGGGGTCCTACAATGAGCAGTTCTTC. Translating it yields CASSFGLAGSYNEQFF.

The rearrangement links TRBV6-5 to TRBJ1-5; no clear D. Germline V gene sequence: CDR1 MNHEY, CDR2 SVGAGI. Trimming shortened V by 3 bases and J by 3 bases, and 6 bases separated the two germline ends. The CDR3 runs 13 residues. The CDR3 DNA reads TGTGCCAGCAGTTATGGGGACAATCAGCCCCAGCATTTT. Protein product: CASSYGDNQPQHF.

This chain joins TRBV5-4 and TRBJ2-3; D tentatively reads TRBD1 or TRBD2 (6 bases each). The V and J ends lost 9 bases and 2 bases respectively, with 22 bases between them. The CDR3 totals 16 residues. Germline assignment: CDR1 SGHNT and CDR2 YYREEE (reference sequence). CDR3 sequence: CATERGGTESTDTQYF. In DNA form, the CDR3 reads TGTGCCACAGAGAGAGGGGGGACTGAATCCACAGATACGCAGTATTTT.

V and J are TRBV18 and TRBJ2-1; TRBD1 aligns across 8 bases. From germline, CDR1 is KGHSH and CDR2 LQKENI. CDR3 length: 16 amino acids. The V gene end was trimmed by 2 bases and the J gene end by 4 bases; junction bases not matched to a gene: 7. CDR3: CASSPFATGVYNEQFF. In DNA, the CDR3 is TGTGCCAGCTCACCATTTGCGACAGGGGTATACAATGAGCAGTTCTTC.

In the case of this clone: The sample carries other DNA sequences with the same CDR3. This chain uses TRBV5-1 with TRBJ2-5, with 12 bases lining up with TRBD2. The CDR3 runs to 15 residues. Germline-derived CDR1 and CDR2 are SGHRS and YFSETQ. V lost 0 bases, J lost 5 bases, and 2 bases stayed unmatched. The CDR3 protein is CASSLAGTSGETQYF. The CDR3 DNA reads TGCGCCAGCAGCTTGGCTGGGACTAGCGGGGAGACCCAGTACTTC.

The genes are TRBV15 and TRBJ1-1, with D unresolved. The length of the CDR3 is 15 residues. Germline V lookup: CDR1 LNHNV, CDR2 YYDKDF (reference sequence). V was trimmed by 0 bases and J by 0 bases, leaving 8 bases between them. The CDR3 DNA reads TGTGCCACCAGCAGAGAATACGGAGTGAACACTGAAGCTTTCTTT. Translation: CATSREYGVNTEAFF.

On this clone: Other DNA sequences in the sample encode the same CDR3. This chain joins TRBV6-1 and TRBJ2-7; D remains ambiguous. The CDR3 spans 10 residues. Trimming took 8 bases from V and 4 from J, leaving 6 bases between them. CDR1 is MNHNS, CDR2 SASEGT, per germline. CDR3 protein: CASSRYEQYF. In nucleotides, the CDR3 is TGTGCCAGCTCCAGATACGAGCAGTACTTC.

V is TRBV2 and J is TRBJ1-4; a possible D gene is TRBD1 (5 bases). V was clipped by 3 bases and J by 6 bases, with 17 bases between them. This CDR3 region has 16 residues. Germline CDR1 is SNHLY and CDR2 is FYNNEI. For the CDR3, the DNA is TGTGCCAGCAGTGATTTAGTTTCAAGGGACCATGAAAAACTGTTTTTT. This encodes CASSDLVSRDHEKLFF.

In its sample, this clone was seen a few times. The gene calls are TRBV5-1 and TRBJ2-5; 7 nucleotides line up with TRBD1. This CDR3 spans 14 amino acids. CDR1 and CDR2 (germline): SGHRS, YFSETQ. J lost 3 bases, V lost 4 bases, and 6 bases had no gene match. The DNA of the CDR3 is TGCGCCAGCAGCATGGCCGGGACAGAAGAGACCCAGTACTTC. Residues: CASSMAGTEETQYF.

This clone was seen more than once but under ten times. This chain uses TRBV5-1 with TRBJ2-1, with D perhaps TRBD1 or TRBD2 (5 bases each). Trimming left V 2 bases short and J 7 bases short, with 13 bases between. The CDR3 has 14 amino acids. Germline CDR1 and CDR2: SGHRS and YFSETQ. CDR3 in DNA: TGCGCCAGCAGCTTCCTCGGGACGGGTAATGAGCAGTTCTTC. Translated, it gives CASSFLGTGNEQFF.

This clone was counted once. Other DNA sequences in the same sample also yield this CDR3. The V gene is TRBV5-1, the J gene TRBJ2-5, with no clear D. Between the trimmed V and J ends, which lost 5 bases and 1 base, there was a span of 3 bases. The CDR3 runs to 11 residues. The germline gives CDR1 SGHRS, CDR2 YFSETQ. DNA for the CDR3: TGCGCCAGCAGTTTCCAAGAGACCCAGTACTTC. Protein: CASSFQETQYF.

This clone has only a few counts. The chain couples TRBV4-1 to TRBJ1-1, with 7 positions matching TRBD1. Germline V lookup: CDR1 MGHRA, CDR2 YSYEKL. The CDR3 spans 14 residues. With 1 base clipped from V and 9 bases from J, the junction kept 8 bases outside the gene matches. For the CDR3, the DNA is TGCGCCAGCAGCCAAGTCCTCCGGGACAGAAAAGCTTTCTTT. Translating gives CASSQVLRDRKAFF.

This sequence joins TRBV10-3 and TRBJ2-6; D might be TRBD1 or TRBD2, each matching 5 bases. Germline CDR1 is ENHRY and CDR2 is SYGVKD. The CDR3 loop spans 19 amino acids. V was trimmed by 4 bases and J by 0 bases, leaving 19 bases between them. The CDR3 sequence: CAISVKGTAEFSGANVLTF. The CDR3 nucleotides are TGTGCCATCAGTGTAAAAGGGACCGCTGAATTCTCTGGGGCCAACGTCCTGACTTTC.

The J gene is TRBJ2-3, the V gene TRBV19, with D perhaps TRBD1 or TRBD2 (5 bases each). V was trimmed by 1 base and J by 0 bases, leaving 8 bases between them. The CDR3 extends over 15 amino acids. In germline, CDR1 is LNHDA, CDR2 SQIVND (reference sequence). The CDR3 is CASSIVGESTDTQYF. CDR3 DNA sequence: TGTGCCAGTAGTATAGTGGGGGAGAGCACAGATACGCAGTATTTT.

This clone has a count of ten or more. The CDR3: CASSETLAGLNYNEQFF. The DNA of the CDR3 is TGCGCCAGCAGTGAAACTCTAGCGGGGCTAAACTACAATGAGCAGTTCTTC. The rearrangement uses TRBV10-2 and TRBJ2-1; 9 positions match TRBD2. With 3 bases clipped from V and 3 bases from J, the junction kept 9 bases outside the gene matches. The CDR3 runs 17 residues. Germline values: CDR1 WSHSY, CDR2 SAAADI.

CDR3 DNA: TGTGCCAGCTCACCACCGCGGACGTCAAAAGCTTTCTTT. Amino acid sequence: CASSPPRTSKAFF. The rearrangement uses TRBV18 and TRBJ1-1; unclear D gene. V was trimmed by 0 bases and J by 9 bases, leaving 11 bases between them. Germline-derived CDR1 and CDR2 are KGHSH and LQKENI. The CDR3 extends over 13 amino acids. Together with reference TRBV18 and TRBJ1-1, the CDR3 gives the full variable domain: NAGVMQNPRHLVRRRGQEARLRCSPMKGHSHVYWYRQLPEEGLKFMVYLQKENIIDESGMPKERFSAEFPKEGPSILRIQQVVRGDSAAYFCASSPPRTSKAFFGQGTRLTVV.

The V call is TRBV7-2, the J call TRBJ1-2; TRBD1 matches at 9 bases. The CDR3 consists of 13 residues. V shed 5 bases and J 10 bases; nucleotides not matched to a gene: 8. Germline V CDR1 and CDR2: SGHTA, FQGNSA. The CDR3 is CASSPRDRVYYTF. The CDR3 DNA reads as TGTGCCAGCAGCCCCCGGGACAGGGTTTACTACACCTTC.

J is TRBJ2-7 and V is TRBV7-2, with 7 nucleotides matching TRBD2. Germline V gene lookup returns CDR1 SGHTA and CDR2 FQGNSA. The CDR3 loop spans 14 amino acids. The trim removed 5 bases at V and 0 bases at J, leaving 4 bases unmatched. For the CDR3, the DNA is TGTGCCAGCAGCAAAGCGGGGAGCTCCTACGAGCAGTACTTC. Amino acid sequence: CASSKAGSSYEQYF.

The chain combines TRBV27 with TRBJ2-2, with 9 bases lining up with TRBD1. V was clipped by 5 bases and J by 6 bases; unmatched bases: 7. The germline V gene encodes CDR1 MNHEY and CDR2 SMNVEV (reference sequence). The CDR3 loop spans 15 amino acids. The CDR3: CASSPGQGFPGELFF. The CDR3 nucleotides are TGTGCCAGCAGTCCGGGACAGGGATTTCCCGGGGAGCTGTTTTTT.

The rearrangement uses TRBV5-6 and TRBJ2-7, with 10 bases aligning to TRBD2. V trimming: 1 base; J trimming: 7 bases; junction bases outside the gene matches: 5. The germline CDR1 and CDR2 sequences are SGHDT and YYEEEE. The CDR3 runs to 14 residues. Here the CDR3 reads CASSLPSGRGEQYF. CDR3 DNA: TGTGCCAGCAGCTTGCCAAGCGGGAGGGGGGAGCAGTACTTC.

The chain combines TRBV30 with TRBJ2-1, with a weak D call TRBD1 (5 bases). V dropped 0 bases and J dropped 9 bases, with 9 bases sitting between them. The germline CDR1 and CDR2 sequences are GTSNPN and SVGIG (reference sequence). The CDR3 loop spans 12 amino acids. The CDR3 loop is CAWSVSRGEQFF. The CDR3 nucleotides read TGTGCCTGGAGTGTAAGTAGGGGTGAGCAGTTCTTC.

This chain joins TRBV18 and TRBJ2-2; 11 bases map to TRBD2. The V gene end was trimmed by 5 bases and the J gene end by 1 base; junction bases not matched to a gene: 9. The germline gives CDR1 KGHSH, CDR2 LQKENI. This CDR3 region has 18 residues. As DNA, the CDR3 is TGTGCCAGCTCATCACGGCCCCTAGCGGGAGGGAACACCGGGGAGCTGTTTTTT. Translation: CASSSRPLAGGNTGELFF.